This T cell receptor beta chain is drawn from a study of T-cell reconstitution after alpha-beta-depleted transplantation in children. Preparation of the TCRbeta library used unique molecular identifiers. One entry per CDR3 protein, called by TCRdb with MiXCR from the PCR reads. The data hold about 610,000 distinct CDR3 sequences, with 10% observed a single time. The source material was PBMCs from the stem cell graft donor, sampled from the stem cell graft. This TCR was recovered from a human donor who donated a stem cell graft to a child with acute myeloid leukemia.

The CDR3, as DNA: TGTGCCAGCAGCTTATCGGGAACAAGGGTAGAGCTGCAGTTCTTC. Translation gives CASSLSGTRVELQFF. The rearrangement uses TRBV7-8 and TRBJ2-1; a possible D gene is TRBD2 (5 bases). This CDR3 spans 15 amino acids. V gave up 2 bases and J gave up 12 bases, with 20 bases separating them. CDR1 and CDR2 from the germline V gene are SGHVS and FQNEAQ.